This T cell receptor (beta chain) was retrieved from a study of cytomegalovirus exposure and HLA in healthy donors. Study-wide results and limits: A prior analysis recorded that most TCR beta V segments were productive about 90% or about 30% of the time. Further analysis, carried out later, found HLA-associated TCR beta chains more clonally expanded than equally common other chains.

Regarding this clone: Its antigen is undetermined.

Primers: 60 Vbeta forward and 13 Jbeta reverse. Only in-frame clones appear in the TCRdb table, and some are missing; sequencing was by immunoSEQ multiplex PCR. The data contain about 170,000 clones, 60% to 80% of them seen just once; the ten biggest clones take up roughly 2.9%. CDR1 is MDHEN, CDR2 SYDVKM, per germline. There are 16 residues in the CDR3. Deletions cut 5 bases from V and 7 bases from J, with 21 bases between. V gene TRBV28 combines with J gene TRBJ2-1, with a possible D match to TRBD2 (5 bases). The specimen sequenced was PBMCs. The sequence came from a man in his forties or fifties in good health and CMV-seronegative. CDR3 sequence reads: CASSPTGQRGINEQFF. The CDR3 DNA is TGTGCCAGCAGTCCCACTGGCCAACGAGGGATTAATGAGCAGTTCTTC.